The present entry profiles one T cell receptor (beta chain) with its context. This entry comes from a study of T cell changes during pregnancy in multiple sclerosis. The CDR3 covers 17 residues. The junction had 12 bases not matched to a gene; V was cut back by 3 bases and J by 6 bases. The V gene's germline CDR1 is SGDLS and CDR2 YYNGEE. The data were produced by immunoSEQ multiplex PCR, yet TCRdb's version contains in-frame clones alone and is incomplete. The sample yields 70,000 to 85,000 clones, approximately 90% seen once. The chain is built from TRBV9 and TRBJ2-3, with 11 bases identical to TRBD2. This receptor was taken from a female donor with multiple sclerosis, enrolled in a pregnancy study. This material consisted of peripheral blood, taken before pregnancy. The CDR3 DNA reads TGTGCCAGCAGCGCCCACCCCACTAGCGGGAGTCGCGATACGCAGTATTTT. Translated, it gives CASSAHPTSGSRDTQYF.